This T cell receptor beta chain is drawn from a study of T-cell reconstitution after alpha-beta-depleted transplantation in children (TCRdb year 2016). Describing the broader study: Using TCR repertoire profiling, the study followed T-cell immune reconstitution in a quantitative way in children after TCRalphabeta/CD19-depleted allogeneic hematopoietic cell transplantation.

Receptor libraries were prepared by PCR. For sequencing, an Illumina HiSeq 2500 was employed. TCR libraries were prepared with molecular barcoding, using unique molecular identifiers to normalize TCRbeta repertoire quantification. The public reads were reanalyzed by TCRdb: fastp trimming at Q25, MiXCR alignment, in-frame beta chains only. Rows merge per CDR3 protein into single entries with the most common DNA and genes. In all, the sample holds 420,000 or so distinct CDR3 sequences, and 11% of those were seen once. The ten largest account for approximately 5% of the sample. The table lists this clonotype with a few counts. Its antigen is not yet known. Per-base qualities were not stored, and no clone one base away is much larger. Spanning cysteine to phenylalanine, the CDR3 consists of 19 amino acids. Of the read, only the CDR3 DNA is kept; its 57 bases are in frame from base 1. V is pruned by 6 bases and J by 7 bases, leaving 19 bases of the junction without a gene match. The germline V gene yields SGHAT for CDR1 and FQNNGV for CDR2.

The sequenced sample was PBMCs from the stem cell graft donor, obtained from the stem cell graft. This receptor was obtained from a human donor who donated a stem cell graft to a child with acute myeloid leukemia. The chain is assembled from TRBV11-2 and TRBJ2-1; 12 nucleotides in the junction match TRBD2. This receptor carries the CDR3 CASSQLAGGPRTPTNEQFF. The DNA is TGTGCCAGCAGTCAACTAGCGGGAGGACCCCGCACCCCCACAAATGAGCAGTTCTTC.